The 5 T cell receptor beta chains below come from one sample, sequenced in a study of blood T cell repertoires in COVID-19. Libraries were prepared by immunoSEQ multiplex PCR; TCRdb keeps only in-frame clonotypes and omits some of them. The table shows roughly 91,000 clones, with 79% occurring only once. The specimen sequenced was peripheral blood. These receptor sequences come from a man aged 65 to 85 with acute or convalescent COVID-19.

The chain uses TRBV28 and TRBJ2-3; 11 bases align to TRBD2. The germline CDR1 and CDR2 sequences are MDHEN and SYDVKM. J was trimmed by 7 bases and V by 7 bases; bases with no gene match: 7. This CDR3 spans 14 amino acids. Here the CDR3 reads CASNPGLAANTQYF. The CDR3 region has the DNA TGTGCCAGCAACCCGGGACTAGCGGCGAATACGCAGTATTTT.

Only one count was recorded for this clone. The chain carries TRBV4-1 and TRBJ1-6, with TRBD1 matching 8 bases. After removal of 3 bases from V and 5 bases from J, the junction contained 12 bases not matched to a gene. The length of the CDR3 is 18 residues. Germline values: CDR1 MGHRA, CDR2 YSYEKL. CDR3: CASSQLTFGQGDNSPLHF. CDR3 DNA sequence: TGCGCCAGCAGCCAGCTGACCTTTGGACAGGGAGATAATTCACCCCTCCACTTT.

This sequence joins TRBV19 and TRBJ2-4; D perhaps matches TRBD1 (6 bases). The CDR3 is 14 residues long. Germline V gives CDR1 LNHDA, CDR2 SQIVND (reference sequence). V lost 4 bases and J 8 bases, leaving 15 bases between the germline ends. The CDR3 loop reads CASSKITGLDIQYF. In nucleotides, the CDR3 is TGTGCCAGTAGTAAAATAACAGGGTTAGACATTCAGTACTTC.

The rearrangement joins TRBV12-2 to TRBJ1-5. TRBV12-2 is recorded as a pseudogene. The CDR3 contains 12 residues. CDR3 residues: CASRPCDQPQHF. CDR3 DNA sequence: TGTGCAAGTCGCCCCTGTGATCAGCCCCAGCATTTT.

The V gene is TRBV2, the J gene TRBJ1-5; D might be TRBD1 (6 bases). CDR3 length equals 18 residues. CDR1 and CDR2 (germline): SNHLY, FYNNEI. Trimming took 3 bases from V and 0 from J, leaving 18 bases between them. The CDR3 sequence is CASSDGGGGGFSNQPQHF. CDR3 sequence (DNA): TGTGCCAGCAGTGATGGGGGCGGAGGAGGATTTAGCAATCAGCCCCAGCATTTT.